The 28 T cell receptor beta chains below come from one sample, sequenced in a study of cytomegalovirus exposure and HLA in healthy donors. Primers: 60 Vbeta forward and 13 Jbeta reverse. The protocol was immunoSEQ multiplex PCR, while the TCRdb copy is restricted to in-frame clones and leaves out a portion. The sample holds approximately 140,000 clones; 70% to 85% are singletons and the top ten take about 2.9%. Sequencing was performed on PBMCs. Every receptor here comes from a boy younger than 10 in good health and CMV-seronegative.

The genes are TRBV18 and TRBJ1-4; 9 nucleotides agree with TRBD1. The V segment lost 5 bases and the J segment 8 bases; nucleotides outside the gene matches: 15. Germline assignment: CDR1 KGHSH and CDR2 LQKENI. The CDR3 loop spans 17 amino acids. In DNA, the CDR3 is TGTGCCAGCTCAGCAGAACCGAACAGGGGGCGAGGGGAAAAACTGTTTTTT. Its protein product is CASSAEPNRGRGEKLFF.

On this clone itself: Other DNA sequences in the sample encode the same CDR3. This chain links TRBV5-1 with TRBJ2-5; tentative D call: TRBD2 (5 bases). Germline V CDR1 and CDR2: SGHRS, YFSETQ. The V end lost 0 bases, the J end lost 2 bases, and 14 bases lay between the germline ends. CDR3 length: 16 residues. The CDR3 coding sequence is TGCGCCAGCAGCTTGGACCCGTCGAGCGGTCAAGAGACCCAGTACTTC. It is translated as CASSLDPSSGQETQYF.

The V call is TRBV19, the J call TRBJ1-1; TRBD1 matches 8 bases. This CDR3 has 13 residues. Germline trimming cut 6 bases from V and 4 bases from J; bases unmatched to any gene: 4. From germline, CDR1 is LNHDA and CDR2 SQIVND (reference sequence). The CDR3 loop is CASRTGEGTEAFF. The CDR3 DNA sequence: TGTGCCAGTAGGACAGGGGAGGGCACTGAAGCTTTCTTT.

The chain combines TRBV25-1 with TRBJ1-4; the match to TRBD1 covers 10 bases. CDR1 and CDR2 (germline): MGHDK, SYGVNS. The CDR3 has 16 amino acids. J lost 8 bases, V lost 2 bases, and 8 bases had no gene match. CDR3 DNA: TGTGCCAGCAGTGAAATCGGGACAGGGGAAAAGGAAAAACTGTTTTTT. Translating gives CASSEIGTGEKEKLFF.

This chain uses TRBV4-3 with TRBJ1-2, with 7 bases identical to TRBD1. CDR3 length: 16 residues. Germline V gene data show CDR1 as LGHNA and CDR2 as YSLEER. J was trimmed by 4 bases and V by 0 bases; bases with no gene match: 8. DNA for the CDR3: TGCGCCAGCAGCCAAGAAAGGAGGGGGCAGGGCTATGGCTACACCTTC. This translates into CASSQERRGQGYGYTF.

This chain joins TRBV11-2 and TRBJ2-3; D unresolved. This CDR3 comprises 14 residues. Germline V CDR1 and CDR2: SGHAT, FQNNGV. Trimming took 0 bases from V and 6 from J, leaving 10 bases between them. The CDR3 DNA follows: TGTGCCAGCAGCTTAGATACGACCGGGGATACGCAGTATTTT. It translates to CASSLDTTGDTQYF. The full variable domain, completed using reference TRBV11-2 and TRBJ2-3, is EAGVAQSPRYKIIEKRQSVAFWCNPISGHATLYWYQQILGQGPKLLIQFQNNGVVDDSQLPKDRFSAERLKGVDSTLKIQPAKLEDSAVYLCASSLDTTGDTQYFGPGTRLTVL.

This chain connects TRBV27 to TRBJ1-1; D is unclear. This CDR3 comprises 13 residues. Trimming removed 3 bases from V and 3 bases from J, with 8 bases in between. The germline V gene encodes CDR1 MNHEY and CDR2 SMNVEV (reference sequence). This CDR3 is CASSFRVDTEAFF. CDR3 in DNA: TGTGCCAGCAGTTTTCGGGTGGACACTGAAGCTTTCTTT.

The V gene is TRBV19, the J gene TRBJ2-7; no definite D call. The DNA end is more similar to TRBJ2-5, so the J call may be wrong. The CDR3 totals 14 residues. Germline values: CDR1 LNHDA, CDR2 SQIVND (reference sequence). CDR3 in amino acids: CASSSGSRQETQYF. The CDR3 DNA follows: TGTGCCAGTAGTTCCGGGTCGAGGCAAGAGACCCAGTACTTC.

The chain uses TRBV10-3 and TRBJ1-3; D call uncertain. The germline CDR1 and CDR2 sequences are ENHRY and SYGVKD. V was pared by 2 bases and J by 0 bases, with 8 bases between. The CDR3 length is 15 residues. CDR3 loop: CAISETRSSGNTIYF. Written as DNA, the CDR3 is TGTGCCATCAGTGAGACCCGGTCCTCTGGAAACACCATATATTTT.

The chain joins TRBV5-1 to TRBJ1-1; 7 bases are a match to TRBD1. V gave up 0 bases and J gave up 5 bases; unmatched junction bases: 13. The CDR3 consists of 17 residues. Germline assignment: CDR1 SGHRS and CDR2 YFSETQ. DNA of the CDR3: TGCGCCAGCAGCTTGGCCAGGGGGGTCGGTTCGGGGACTGAAGCTTTCTTT. The encoded protein is CASSLARGVGSGTEAFF.

The chain couples TRBV7-4 to TRBJ1-3; D remains unclear. The length of the CDR3 is 16 residues. Germline loops: CDR1 SGHVT, CDR2 SQSDAQ. Trimming pared 2 bases from V and 0 bases from J, leaving 11 bases between. CDR3 bases: TGTGCCAGCAGCTTAAAGGCGGAAAGCTCTGGAAACACCATATATTTT. Protein sequence: CASSLKAESSGNTIYF.

This chain connects TRBV5-6 to TRBJ2-5; TRBD2 matches at 7 bases. The CDR3 loop spans 15 amino acids. After removal of 0 bases from V and 4 bases from J, the junction contained 6 bases not matched to a gene. The germline V gene has CDR1 SGHDT and CDR2 YYEEEE. The CDR3 DNA sequence: TGTGCCAGCAGCTTGGGGGGACTAACCCTAGAGACCCAGTACTTC. Translating gives CASSLGGLTLETQYF.

This chain uses TRBV11-2 with TRBJ2-1; D might be TRBD2 (6 bases). The germline V gene encodes CDR1 SGHAT and CDR2 FQNNGV. The CDR3 length is 16 residues. The V end lost 1 base, the J end lost 2 bases, and 12 bases lay between the germline ends. CDR3 DNA: TGTGCCAGCAGCTTAGTTACGGGAGCGGCCTACAATGAGCAGTTCTTC. It translates to CASSLVTGAAYNEQFF.

V and J are TRBV7-9 and TRBJ2-5; 11 positions match TRBD2. CDR1 is SEHNR and CDR2 is FQNEAQ in the germline V gene (reference sequence). This CDR3 contains 14 residues. V shed 5 bases, J shed 1 base, and the junction held 0 bases outside the gene matches. CDR3 amino acids: CASSGTSGQETQYF. Written as DNA, the CDR3 is TGTGCCAGCAGCGGGACTAGCGGCCAAGAGACCCAGTACTTC.

The rearrangement uses TRBV7-8 and TRBJ2-1, with a tentative D call TRBD1 (6 bases). Trimming cost V 4 bases and J 5 bases, with 33 bases left between them. CDR1 SGHVS and CDR2 FQNEAQ come from the germline V gene. This CDR3 comprises 21 residues. CDR3 in DNA: TGTGCCAGCAGCTCCCCCCGTGGGGGCGCCGTTACGGTTTTCCCTCACAATGAGCAGTTCTTC. Translating it yields CASSSPRGGAVTVFPHNEQFF.

The chain couples TRBV2 to TRBJ1-4; TRBD1 is a possible D gene (5 bases). V was shortened by 6 bases and J by 7 bases, with 18 bases between the two germline ends. Germline CDR1 is SNHLY and CDR2 is FYNNEI. There are 15 residues in the CDR3. CDR3 loop: CASRPLGTISEKLFF. CDR3 in DNA: TGTGCCAGCAGACCCTTAGGGACTATTTCTGAAAAACTGTTTTTT.

The chain links TRBV7-9 to TRBJ1-1, with D unclear. The CDR3 runs 12 residues. The germline V and J ends were trimmed by 5 bases and 6 bases, with 10 bases remaining between them. Germline V CDR1 and CDR2: SEHNR, FQNEAQ (reference sequence). The CDR3 is CASSLGGPEAFF. The CDR3 DNA reads TGTGCCAGCAGCCTCGGAGGGCCTGAAGCTTTCTTT.

This clone turned up a few times. The chain couples TRBV4-3 to TRBJ1-1; perhaps TRBD1 as D (5 bases). Per germline, CDR1 LGHNA and CDR2 YSLEER. The V and J ends lost 4 bases and 7 bases respectively, with 19 bases between them. This CDR3 has 15 residues. The CDR3 DNA reads as TGCGCCAGCAGCCTAGAACCCCTGCCGGGGGGTGAAGCTTTCTTT. It encodes CASSLEPLPGGEAFF.

The chain recombines TRBV28 with TRBJ2-2, with a tentative D call TRBD2 (5 bases). V lost 3 bases and J 4 bases, leaving 12 bases between the germline ends. CDR1 and CDR2 (germline): MDHEN, SYDVKM. The CDR3 contains 15 residues. CDR3 loop: CASSFRLRGTGELFF. CDR3 DNA: TGTGCCAGCAGTTTCCGTCTCCGGGGCACCGGGGAGCTGTTTTTT. Using reference TRBV28 and TRBJ2-2 for the parts outside the CDR3, the full variable domain is DVKVTQSSRYLVKRTGEKVFLECVQDMDHENMFWYRQDPGLGLRLIYFSYDVKMKEKGDIPEGYSVSREKKERFSLILESASTNQTSMYLCASSFRLRGTGELFFGEGSRLTVL.

This chain links TRBV7-9 with TRBJ2-7; tentatively, D is TRBD2 (6 bases). Trimming took off 6 bases at V and 7 bases at J, with 16 bases between the two ends. Germline loops: CDR1 SEHNR, CDR2 FQNEAQ (reference sequence). The CDR3 covers 13 residues. CDR3 bases: TGTGCCAGCAGACTGAGCGGGTTCCCGGAGCAGTACTTC. Translation gives CASRLSGFPEQYF.

This clone was observed a few times. V gene TRBV4-2 combines with J gene TRBJ1-1, with TRBD1 as a possible D gene (5 bases). Trimming left V 2 bases short and J 7 bases short, with 14 bases between. The CDR3 covers 14 residues. From germline, CDR1 is LGHNA and CDR2 YNFKEQ. CDR3 protein: CASSQLGGASEAFF. Written as DNA, the CDR3 is TGTGCCAGCAGCCAACTAGGAGGGGCAAGTGAAGCTTTCTTT.

The V call is TRBV4-1, the J call TRBJ1-2; 11 nucleotides line up with TRBD1. Per the germline V gene, CDR1 is MGHRA and CDR2 is YSYEKL. This CDR3 region has 15 residues. V dropped 3 bases and J dropped 7; count of bases not matched to a gene: 7. The CDR3 loop is CASSHAGQGVSGYTF. Here the CDR3 DNA reads TGCGCCAGCAGCCACGCGGGACAGGGGGTTAGTGGCTACACCTTC.

The J gene is TRBJ1-2, the V gene TRBV28, with D possibly TRBD1 on 6 matching bases. Trimming left V 10 bases short and J 1 base short, with 16 bases between. The length of the CDR3 is 14 residues. Per germline, CDR1 MDHEN and CDR2 SYDVKM. The CDR3 loop reads CATKKDSHNYGYTF. The CDR3 DNA reads as TGTGCCACCAAGAAGGACAGTCATAACTATGGCTACACCTTC.

The chain uses TRBV19 and TRBJ1-4; the D gene is possibly TRBD1 (6 bases). V lost 5 bases, J lost 0 bases, and 10 bases lay in between. The CDR3 has 15 amino acids. Germline CDR1 reads LNHDA; CDR2 reads SQIVND (reference sequence). In DNA, the CDR3 is TGTGCCAGTAGTCCCGGACAGTCAACTAATGAAAAACTGTTTTTT. Protein product: CASSPGQSTNEKLFF.

This chain uses TRBV4-3 with TRBJ1-4; D unresolved. CDR1 LGHNA and CDR2 YSLEER come from the germline V gene. The CDR3 extends over 16 amino acids. V lost 0 bases and J lost 4, with 12 bases in between. This chain's CDR3 is CASSQDSARVNEKLFF. The CDR3 nucleotides are TGCGCCAGCAGCCAAGATAGCGCTAGGGTTAATGAAAAACTGTTTTTT.

In DNA, the CDR3 is TGTGCCAGCAGCCCAGGGGCGACGAACACTGAAGCTTTCTTT. Translated, it gives CASSPGATNTEAFF. This rearrangement joins TRBV6-5 to TRBJ1-1; possibly TRBD1 for D (6 bases). Germline CDR1 is MNHEY and CDR2 is SVGAGI. Trimming took off 6 bases at V and 1 base at J, with 12 bases between the two ends. The CDR3 loop spans 14 amino acids.

The chain carries TRBV7-9 and TRBJ2-1; TRBD1 might be the D (5 bases). V lost 5 bases, J lost 10 bases, and 21 bases lay in between. This CDR3 contains 15 residues. Germline assignment: CDR1 SEHNR and CDR2 FQNEAQ (reference sequence). DNA for the CDR3: TGTGCCAGCAGCCCCAAGTCAGGGTTTCTTTGGGAGCAGTTCTTC. It encodes CASSPKSGFLWEQFF.

This sequence joins TRBV6-5 and TRBJ1-1; TRBD1 is a possible D gene (6 bases). Germline CDR1 and CDR2: MNHEY and SVGAGI. This CDR3 contains 15 residues. V was shortened by 6 bases and J by 4 bases, with 18 bases between the two germline ends. CDR3 amino acids: CASSFLGTIPTEAFF. CDR3 nucleotides: TGTGCCAGCAGCTTCCTTGGGACAATCCCCACTGAAGCTTTCTTT.